The source of this TCR beta chain is a study of cytomegalovirus exposure and HLA in healthy donors. Study results and caveats: One cluster of highly shared sequence variants probably arose as a sequencing artifact. Fewer N-insertions than the roughly 600-donor mean were reportedly shown by an Asian-associated ancestry cluster in a later analysis.

This PCR relied on a set of 60 Vbeta primers and 13 Jbeta primers. TCRdb keeps only in-frame clones here, not all; method: immunoSEQ multiplex PCR. The sample contains approximately 290,000 clones, about 80% of which appear only once. Healthy bone marrow donors supplied every sample. Despite likely unrecorded immune exposures, the donors were nominally healthy at the time of sampling. This clone was detected only once. Antigen specificity is unknown. CDR1 SEHNR and CDR2 FQNEAQ come from the germline V gene (reference sequence). This CDR3 contains 13 residues. The V segment lost 7 bases and the J segment 5 bases; nucleotides outside the gene matches: 6.

J is TRBJ1-1 and V is TRBV7-9, with TRBD1 identical over 8 bases. This sequence originates from a girl between 2 and 10 years old in good health and CMV-seronegative. Input material: PBMCs. CDR3 bases: TGTGCCAGCACCCGAACAGGGGGGACTGAAGCTTTCTTT. Protein: CASTRTGGTEAFF. Drawing the rest from reference TRBV7-9 and TRBJ1-1, the complete variable domain is DTGVSQNPRHKITKRGQNVTFRCDPISEHNRLYWYRQTLGQGPEFLTYFQNEAQLEKSRLLSDRFSAERPKGSFSTLEIQRTEQGDSAMYLCASTRTGGTEAFFGQGTRLTVV.